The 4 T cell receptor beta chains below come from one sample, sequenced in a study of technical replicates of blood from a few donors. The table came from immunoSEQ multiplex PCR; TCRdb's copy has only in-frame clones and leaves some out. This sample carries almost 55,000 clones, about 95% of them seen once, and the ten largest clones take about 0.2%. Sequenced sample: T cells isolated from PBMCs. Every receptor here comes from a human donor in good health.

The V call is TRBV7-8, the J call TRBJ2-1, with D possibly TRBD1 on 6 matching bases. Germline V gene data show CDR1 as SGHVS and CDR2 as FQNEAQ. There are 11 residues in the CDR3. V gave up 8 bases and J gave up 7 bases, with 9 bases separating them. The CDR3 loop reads CASLRGNEQFF. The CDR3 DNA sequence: TGTGCCAGCCTGAGGGGGAATGAGCAGTTCTTC.

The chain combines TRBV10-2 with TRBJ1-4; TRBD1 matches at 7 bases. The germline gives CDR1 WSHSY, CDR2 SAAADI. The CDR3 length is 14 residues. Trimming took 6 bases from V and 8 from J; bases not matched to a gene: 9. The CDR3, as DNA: TGCGCCAGCAGCCTCAGGGGGATTGGGGAAAAACTGTTTTTT. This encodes CASSLRGIGEKLFF.

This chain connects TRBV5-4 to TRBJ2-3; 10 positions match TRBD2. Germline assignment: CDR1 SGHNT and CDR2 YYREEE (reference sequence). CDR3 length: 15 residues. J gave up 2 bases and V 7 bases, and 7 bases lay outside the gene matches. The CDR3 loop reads CASRRTSGYTDTQYF. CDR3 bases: TGTGCCAGCCGCCGGACTAGCGGTTACACAGATACGCAGTATTTT.

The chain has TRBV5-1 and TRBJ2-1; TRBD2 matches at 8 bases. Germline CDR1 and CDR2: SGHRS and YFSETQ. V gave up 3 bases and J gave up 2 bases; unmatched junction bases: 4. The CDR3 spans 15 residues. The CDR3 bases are TGCGCCAGCAGCTGGGACGGGGGGGCCTACAATGAGCAGTTCTTC. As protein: CASSWDGGAYNEQFF.